This T cell receptor (beta chain) was documented in a study of blood T cells in healthy people across ages. Together with a sample-barcoded 5' primer, a J-beta primer mix was included in a second PCR lasting about 6 to 11 cycles. From the 5' RACE reads, TCRdb called clonotypes with MiXCR, one entry per CDR3 protein. The sample lists roughly 1,500,000 distinct CDR3 sequences, approximately 42% seen once, with roughly 7.9% in the top ten. The study's findings and limits: It was the long-lived donors that had more naive CD4+ cells and higher diversity than aged donors.

Remarks on this clonotype: Antigen unknown.

Germline V gene sequence: CDR1 LGHDT, CDR2 YNNKEL (reference sequence). V lost 0 bases and J 1 base, leaving 6 bases between the germline ends. This CDR3 is 14 amino acids long. Each individual donor underwent a draw of ten milliliters of peripheral blood. This chain joins TRBV3-1 and TRBJ1-1; D gene uncertain. This clonotype was sampled from a woman younger than 35 in good health. Sequencing was done on a sample of blood. CDR3 coding DNA: TGTGCCAGCAGCCAAGAGTACAAGAACACTGAAGCTTTCTTT. Protein: CASSQEYKNTEAFF. Filled out from reference TRBV3-1 and TRBJ1-1, the complete variable domain reads DTAVSQTPKYLVTQMGNDKSIKCEQNLGHDTMYWYKQDSKKFLKIMFSYNNKELIINETVPNRFSPKSPDKAHLNLHINSLELGDSAVYFCASSQEYKNTEAFFGQGTRLTVV.